The 7 T cell receptor beta chains below come from one sample, sequenced in a study of T cells in Graves' hyperthyroidism and ophthalmopathy. RNA transcripts provided the source from which TCR beta CDR3 regions were amplified. HTBI primers were employed in a first-round RT-PCR of the TCR CDR3. TCRdb re-derived calls from the multiplex PCR reads in MiXCR, one entry per CDR3 protein. Of about 600,000 distinct CDR3 sequences in the sample, around 16% were seen once. Sequenced input: blood. The source of these receptors is a woman aged 40 to 50 with Graves' ophthalmopathy.

This clonotype occurred many times. This sequence joins TRBV6-5 and TRBJ2-2; TRBD2 might be the D (5 bases). This CDR3 region has 13 residues. Germline V gives CDR1 MNHEY, CDR2 SVGAGI. Trimming took 2 bases from V and 7 from J, leaving 8 bases between them. The CDR3 coding sequence is TGTGCCAGCAGTTACCGGGGAAGCGGGGAGCTGTTTTTT. Amino acids: CASSYRGSGELFF.

This clonotype was recorded many times. In DNA, the CDR3 is TGTGCCAGCAGTTACTCGAGCACTTCCCCGGCCGAGCAGTACTTC. It codes for CASSYSSTSPAEQYF. The V gene is TRBV6-6, the J gene TRBJ2-7, with D uncertain. Germline CDR1 and CDR2: MNHNY and SVGAGI (reference sequence). The CDR3 totals 15 residues. V lost 0 bases and J lost 6, with 15 bases in between.

This clonotype was seen only a few times. The chain recombines TRBV7-9 with TRBJ2-1; D is possibly TRBD2 (5 bases). V was clipped by 5 bases and J by 10 bases, with 12 bases between them. Germline V CDR1 and CDR2: SEHNR, FQNEAQ (reference sequence). This CDR3 spans 12 amino acids. The CDR3 is CASSNGPGEQFF. The CDR3 nucleotides are TGTGCCAGCAGCAACGGCCCGGGGGAGCAGTTCTTC.

This clonotype was detected ten times or more. This chain uses TRBV28 with TRBJ1-1, with D maybe TRBD1 (6 bases). The CDR3 totals 14 residues. Looked up from germline, CDR1 is MDHEN and CDR2 is SYDVKM. Trimming took off 7 bases at V and 4 bases at J, with 16 bases between the two ends. This CDR3 is CASTLPGVSTEAFF. CDR3 DNA sequence: TGTGCCAGCACCTTACCAGGGGTAAGCACTGAAGCTTTCTTT.

This clonotype was counted ten times or more. The chain is built from TRBV24-1 and TRBJ1-5, with 9 bases fitting TRBD1. J was trimmed by 2 bases and V by 4 bases; bases with no gene match: 5. CDR1 is KGHDR and CDR2 is SFDVKD in the germline V gene. CDR3 size: 16 residues. The CDR3 region has the DNA TGTGCCACCAGTGAAGAAACAGGGGGCGGCAATCAGCCCCAGCATTTT. It translates to CATSEETGGGNQPQHF.

The J gene is TRBJ1-5, the V gene TRBV4-1; 9 nucleotides match TRBD1. The CDR3 length is 16 residues. V was clipped by 4 bases and J by 2 bases; unmatched bases: 6. The germline gives CDR1 MGHRA, CDR2 YSYEKL. The CDR3: CASSPRGQGRNQPQHF. The CDR3 nucleotides read TGCGCCAGCAGCCCCCGTGGACAGGGGCGCAATCAGCCCCAGCATTTT.

This clonotype was counted ten times or more. V is TRBV7-9 and J is TRBJ1-5; TRBD1 matches 11 bases. CDR3 length: 17 amino acids. Germline trimming cut 4 bases from V and 6 bases from J; bases unmatched to any gene: 11. The germline V gene has CDR1 SEHNR and CDR2 FQNEAQ (reference sequence). The DNA of the CDR3 is TGTGCCAGCAGCTCCTCTGTAGGGACAGGGGGGACTCAGCCCCAGCATTTT. Translation gives CASSSSVGTGGTQPQHF.